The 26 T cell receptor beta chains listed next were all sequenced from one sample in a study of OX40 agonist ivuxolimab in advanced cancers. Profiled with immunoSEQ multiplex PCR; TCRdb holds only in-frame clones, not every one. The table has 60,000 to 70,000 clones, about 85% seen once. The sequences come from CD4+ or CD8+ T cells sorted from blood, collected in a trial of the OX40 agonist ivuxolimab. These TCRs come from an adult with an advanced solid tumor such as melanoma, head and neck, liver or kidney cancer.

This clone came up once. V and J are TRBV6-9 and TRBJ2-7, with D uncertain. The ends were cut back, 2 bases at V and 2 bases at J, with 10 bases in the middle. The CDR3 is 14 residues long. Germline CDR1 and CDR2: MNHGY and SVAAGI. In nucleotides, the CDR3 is TGTGCCAGCAGTTATGGGGTCAGGACCTACGAGCAGTACTTC. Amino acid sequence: CASSYGVRTYEQYF.

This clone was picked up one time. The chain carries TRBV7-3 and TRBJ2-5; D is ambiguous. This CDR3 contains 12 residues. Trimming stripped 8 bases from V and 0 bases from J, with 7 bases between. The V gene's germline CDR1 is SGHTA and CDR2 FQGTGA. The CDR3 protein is CASGQNQETQYF. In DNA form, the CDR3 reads TGTGCCAGCGGGCAGAACCAAGAGACCCAGTACTTC.

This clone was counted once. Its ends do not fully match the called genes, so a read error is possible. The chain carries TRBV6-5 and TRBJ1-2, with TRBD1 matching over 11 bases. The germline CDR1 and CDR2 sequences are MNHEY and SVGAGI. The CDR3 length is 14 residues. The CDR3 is CAISEDRGQRGYTF. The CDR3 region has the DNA TGTGCCATCAGTGAGGACAGGGGGCAGAGGGGCTACACCTTC.

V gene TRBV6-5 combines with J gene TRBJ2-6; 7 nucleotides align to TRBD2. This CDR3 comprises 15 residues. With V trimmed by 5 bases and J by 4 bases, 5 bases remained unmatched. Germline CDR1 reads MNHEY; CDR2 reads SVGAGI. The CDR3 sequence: CASSREGSGANVLTF. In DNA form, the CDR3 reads TGTGCCAGCAGTAGGGAGGGGTCCGGGGCCAACGTCCTGACTTTC.

The CDR3 is CASSYTGQTSTDTQYF. The CDR3, as DNA: TGTGCCAGCAGTTACACGGGACAGACTAGCACAGATACGCAGTATTTT. The chain recombines TRBV6-5 with TRBJ2-3; 7 bases match TRBD1. The CDR3 runs 16 residues. Germline CDR1 and CDR2: MNHEY and SVGAGI. V shed 2 bases and J 0 bases; nucleotides not matched to a gene: 5.

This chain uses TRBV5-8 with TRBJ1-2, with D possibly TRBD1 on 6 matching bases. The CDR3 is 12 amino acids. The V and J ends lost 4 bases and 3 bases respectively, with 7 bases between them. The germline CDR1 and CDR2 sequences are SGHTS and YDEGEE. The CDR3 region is CASSRTDYGYTF. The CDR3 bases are TGTGCCAGCAGCAGGACAGACTATGGCTACACCTTC.

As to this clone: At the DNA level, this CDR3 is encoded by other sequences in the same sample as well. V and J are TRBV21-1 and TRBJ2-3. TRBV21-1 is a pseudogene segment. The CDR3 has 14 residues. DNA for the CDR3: TGTGCCAGCATTACATTCAGCCCCACAGATACGCAGTATTTT. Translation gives CASITFSPTDTQYF.

The CDR3 nucleotides read TGTGCCAGCAGTTACTACAGCGGGGAGACCCAGTACTTC. This sequence encodes CASSYYSGETQYF. The chain couples TRBV6-5 to TRBJ2-5; tentative D call: TRBD2 (6 bases). Trimming cost V 1 base and J 5 bases, with 8 bases left between them. The CDR3 runs 13 residues. Germline values: CDR1 MNHEY, CDR2 SVGAGI.

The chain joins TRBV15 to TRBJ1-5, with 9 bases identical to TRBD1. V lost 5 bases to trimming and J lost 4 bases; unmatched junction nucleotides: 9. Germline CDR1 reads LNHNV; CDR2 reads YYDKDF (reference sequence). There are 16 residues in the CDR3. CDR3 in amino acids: CATSGRNRGPNQPQHF. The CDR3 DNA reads TGTGCCACCAGCGGAAGAAACAGGGGGCCTAATCAGCCCCAGCATTTT.

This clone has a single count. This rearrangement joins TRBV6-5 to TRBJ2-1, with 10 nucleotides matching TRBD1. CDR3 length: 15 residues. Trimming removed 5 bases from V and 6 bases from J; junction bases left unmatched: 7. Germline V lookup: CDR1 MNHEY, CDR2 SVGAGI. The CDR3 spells CASSGRDRGLNEQFF. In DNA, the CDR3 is TGTGCCAGCAGTGGCCGGGACAGGGGTCTCAATGAGCAGTTCTTC.

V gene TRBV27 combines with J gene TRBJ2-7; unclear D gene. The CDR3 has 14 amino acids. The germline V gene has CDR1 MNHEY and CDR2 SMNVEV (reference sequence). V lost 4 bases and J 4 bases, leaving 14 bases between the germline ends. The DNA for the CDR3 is TGTGCCAGCAGTTCCCAGGTAACGGGTTACGAGCAGTACTTC. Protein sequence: CASSSQVTGYEQYF.

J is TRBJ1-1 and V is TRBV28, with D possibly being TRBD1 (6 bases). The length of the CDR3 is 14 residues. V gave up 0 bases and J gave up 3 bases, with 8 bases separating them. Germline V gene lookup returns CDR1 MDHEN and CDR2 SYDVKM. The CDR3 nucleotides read TGTGCCAGCAGTTTATGGGGGGCGGACACTGAAGCTTTCTTT. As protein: CASSLWGADTEAFF.

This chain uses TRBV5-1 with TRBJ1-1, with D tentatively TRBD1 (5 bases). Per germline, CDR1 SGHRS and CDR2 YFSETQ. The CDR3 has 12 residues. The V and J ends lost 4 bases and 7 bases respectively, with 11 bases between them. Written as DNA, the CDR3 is TGCGCCAGCAGCCGGGACGGCCTTGAAGCTTTCTTT. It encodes CASSRDGLEAFF.

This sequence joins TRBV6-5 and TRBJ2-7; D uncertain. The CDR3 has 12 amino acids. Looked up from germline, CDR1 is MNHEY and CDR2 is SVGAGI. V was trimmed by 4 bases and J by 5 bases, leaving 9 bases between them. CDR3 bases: TGTGCCAGCAGTTCCTTTCTACACGAGCAGTACTTC. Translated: CASSSFLHEQYF.

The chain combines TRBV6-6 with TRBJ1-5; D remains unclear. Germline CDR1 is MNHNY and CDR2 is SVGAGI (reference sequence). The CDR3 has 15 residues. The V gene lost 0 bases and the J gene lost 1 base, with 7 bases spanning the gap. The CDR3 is CASSYSAQSNQPQHF. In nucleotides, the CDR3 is TGTGCCAGCAGTTACTCGGCCCAAAGCAATCAGCCCCAGCATTTT.

CDR3 sequence: CAFRTGNSYEQYF. CDR3 nucleotide sequence: TGTGCCTTTCGGACAGGGAATTCCTACGAGCAGTACTTC. The chain carries TRBV6-1 and TRBJ2-5; the match to TRBD1 covers 8 bases. The J call is uncertain, as TRBJ2-7 better fits the DNA end. The CDR3 contains 13 residues. CDR1 and CDR2 from the germline V gene are MNHNS and SASEGT.

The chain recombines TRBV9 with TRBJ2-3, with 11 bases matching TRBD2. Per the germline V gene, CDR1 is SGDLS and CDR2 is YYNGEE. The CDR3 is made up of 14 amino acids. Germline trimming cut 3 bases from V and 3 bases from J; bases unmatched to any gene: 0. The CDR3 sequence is CASSASGRTDTQYF. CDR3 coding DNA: TGTGCCAGCAGCGCTAGCGGGAGGACAGATACGCAGTATTTT.

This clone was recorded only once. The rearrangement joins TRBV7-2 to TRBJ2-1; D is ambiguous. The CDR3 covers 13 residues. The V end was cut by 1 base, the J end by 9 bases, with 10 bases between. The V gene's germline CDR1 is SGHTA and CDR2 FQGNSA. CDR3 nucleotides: TGTGCCAGCAGCTTAGGGGGTTATATTGAGCAGTTCTTC. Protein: CASSLGGYIEQFF.

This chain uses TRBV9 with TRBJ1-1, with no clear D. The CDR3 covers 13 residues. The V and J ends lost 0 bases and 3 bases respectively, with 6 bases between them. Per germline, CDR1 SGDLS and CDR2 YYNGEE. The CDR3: CASSVGRDTEAFF. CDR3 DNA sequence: TGTGCCAGCAGCGTAGGAAGGGACACTGAAGCTTTCTTT.

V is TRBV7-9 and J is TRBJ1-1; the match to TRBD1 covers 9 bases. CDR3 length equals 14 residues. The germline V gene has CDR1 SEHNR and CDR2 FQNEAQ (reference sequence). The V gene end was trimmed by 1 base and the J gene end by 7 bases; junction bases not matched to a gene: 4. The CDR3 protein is CASSLGDRGSEAFF. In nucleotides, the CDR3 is TGTGCCAGCAGCTTAGGAGACAGGGGGAGTGAAGCTTTCTTT.

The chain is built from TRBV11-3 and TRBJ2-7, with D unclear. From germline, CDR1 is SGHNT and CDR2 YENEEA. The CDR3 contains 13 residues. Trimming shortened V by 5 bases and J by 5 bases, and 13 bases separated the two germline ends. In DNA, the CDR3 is TGTGCCAGCAGCCTGGGCCCTCTCAACGAGCAGTACTTC. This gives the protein CASSLGPLNEQYF.

The CDR3 is CAWSVFESGANVLTF. CDR3 nucleotides: TGTGCCTGGAGTGTATTCGAATCTGGGGCCAACGTCCTGACTTTC. The gene calls are TRBV30 and TRBJ2-6; D ambiguous. The CDR3 extends over 15 amino acids. Per germline, CDR1 GTSNPN and CDR2 SVGIG (reference sequence). Trimming removed 0 bases at V and 1 base at J, with 7 bases between.

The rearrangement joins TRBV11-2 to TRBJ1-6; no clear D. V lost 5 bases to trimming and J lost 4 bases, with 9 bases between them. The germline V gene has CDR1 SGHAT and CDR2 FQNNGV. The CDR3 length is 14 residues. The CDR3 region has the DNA TGTGCCAGCAGCCCGCGGGTTTATAATTCACCCCTCCACTTT. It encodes CASSPRVYNSPLHF.

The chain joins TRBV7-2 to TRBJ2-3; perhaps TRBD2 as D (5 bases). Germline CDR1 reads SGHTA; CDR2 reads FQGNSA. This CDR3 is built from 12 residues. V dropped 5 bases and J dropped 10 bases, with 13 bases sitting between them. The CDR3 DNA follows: TGTGCCAGCAGCACGGACTTATCGGCGCAGTATTTT. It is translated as CASSTDLSAQYF.

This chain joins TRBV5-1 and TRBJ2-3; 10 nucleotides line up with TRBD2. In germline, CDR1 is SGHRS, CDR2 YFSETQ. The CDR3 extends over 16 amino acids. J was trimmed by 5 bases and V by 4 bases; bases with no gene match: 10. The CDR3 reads CASSLVLAGVGDTQYF. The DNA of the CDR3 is TGCGCCAGCAGCCTCGTCCTAGCGGGAGTGGGAGATACGCAGTATTTT.

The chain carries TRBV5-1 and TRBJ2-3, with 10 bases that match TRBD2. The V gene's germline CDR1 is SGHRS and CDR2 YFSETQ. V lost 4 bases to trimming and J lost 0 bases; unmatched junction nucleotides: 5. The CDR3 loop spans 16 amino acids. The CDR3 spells CASSQGLAASTDTQYF. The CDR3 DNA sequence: TGCGCCAGCAGCCAAGGACTAGCGGCTAGCACAGATACGCAGTATTTT.